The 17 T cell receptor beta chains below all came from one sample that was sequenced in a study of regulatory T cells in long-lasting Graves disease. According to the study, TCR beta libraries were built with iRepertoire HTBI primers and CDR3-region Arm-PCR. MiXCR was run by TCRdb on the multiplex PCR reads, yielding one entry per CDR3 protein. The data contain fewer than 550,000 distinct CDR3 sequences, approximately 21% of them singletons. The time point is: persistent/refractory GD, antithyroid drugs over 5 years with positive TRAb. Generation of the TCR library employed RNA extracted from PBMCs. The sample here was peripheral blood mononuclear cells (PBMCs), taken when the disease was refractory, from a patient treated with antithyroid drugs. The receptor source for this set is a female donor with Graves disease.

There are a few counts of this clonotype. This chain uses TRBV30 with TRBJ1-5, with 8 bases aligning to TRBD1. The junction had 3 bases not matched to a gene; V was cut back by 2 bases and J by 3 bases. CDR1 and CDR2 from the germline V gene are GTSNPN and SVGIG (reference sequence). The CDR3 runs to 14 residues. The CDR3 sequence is CAWSTGGDNQPQHF. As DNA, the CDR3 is TGTGCCTGGAGTACAGGGGGTGACAATCAGCCCCAGCATTTT.

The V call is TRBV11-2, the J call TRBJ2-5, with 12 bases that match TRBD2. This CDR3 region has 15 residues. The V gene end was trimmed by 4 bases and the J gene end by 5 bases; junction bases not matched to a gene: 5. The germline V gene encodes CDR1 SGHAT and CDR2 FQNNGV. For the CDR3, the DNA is TGTGCCAGCAGCTCCAGACTAGCGGGAGAGGAGACCCAGTACTTC. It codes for CASSSRLAGEETQYF. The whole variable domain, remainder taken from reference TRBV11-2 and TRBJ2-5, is EAGVAQSPRYKIIEKRQSVAFWCNPISGHATLYWYQQILGQGPKLLIQFQNNGVVDDSQLPKDRFSAERLKGVDSTLKIQPAKLEDSAVYLCASSSRLAGEETQYFGPGTRLLVL.

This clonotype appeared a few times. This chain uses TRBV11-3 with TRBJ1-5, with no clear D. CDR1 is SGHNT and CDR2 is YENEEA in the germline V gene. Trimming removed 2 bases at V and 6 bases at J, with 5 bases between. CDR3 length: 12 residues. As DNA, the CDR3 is TGTGCCAGCAGCTTATACTGTCAGCCCCAGCATTTT. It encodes CASSLYCQPQHF.

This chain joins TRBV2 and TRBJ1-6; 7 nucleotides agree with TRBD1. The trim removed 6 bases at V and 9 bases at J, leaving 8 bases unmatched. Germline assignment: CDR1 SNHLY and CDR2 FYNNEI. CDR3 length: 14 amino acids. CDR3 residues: CASRAGTEISPLHF. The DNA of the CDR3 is TGTGCCAGCAGGGCCGGGACAGAAATTTCACCCCTCCACTTT.

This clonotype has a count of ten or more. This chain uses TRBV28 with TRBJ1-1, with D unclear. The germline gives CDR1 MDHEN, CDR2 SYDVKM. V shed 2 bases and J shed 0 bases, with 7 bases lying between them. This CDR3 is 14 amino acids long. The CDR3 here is CASSLRDLNTEAFF. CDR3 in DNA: TGTGCCAGCAGTTTAAGGGATCTGAACACTGAAGCTTTCTTT.

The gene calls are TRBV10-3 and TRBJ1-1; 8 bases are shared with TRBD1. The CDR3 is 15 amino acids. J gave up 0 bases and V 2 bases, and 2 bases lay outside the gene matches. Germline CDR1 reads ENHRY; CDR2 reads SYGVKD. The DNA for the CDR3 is TGTGCCATCAGTGAGGGCAGGGGGCTGAACACTGAAGCTTTCTTT. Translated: CAISEGRGLNTEAFF.

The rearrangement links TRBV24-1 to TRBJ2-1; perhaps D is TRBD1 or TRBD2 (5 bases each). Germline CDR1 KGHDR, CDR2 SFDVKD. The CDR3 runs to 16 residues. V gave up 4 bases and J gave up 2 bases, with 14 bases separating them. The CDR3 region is CATSDPGTPTYNEQFF. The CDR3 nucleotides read TGTGCCACCAGTGACCCCGGGACCCCTACCTACAATGAGCAGTTCTTC.

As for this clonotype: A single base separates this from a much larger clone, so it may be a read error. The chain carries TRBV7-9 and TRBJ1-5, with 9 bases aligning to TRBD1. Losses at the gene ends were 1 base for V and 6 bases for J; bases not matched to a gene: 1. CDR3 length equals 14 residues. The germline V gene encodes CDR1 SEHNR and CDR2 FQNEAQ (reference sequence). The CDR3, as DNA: TGTGCCAGCAGCTTAGGGACAGGGGTTCAGCCCCAGCATTTT. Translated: CASSLGTGVQPQHF.

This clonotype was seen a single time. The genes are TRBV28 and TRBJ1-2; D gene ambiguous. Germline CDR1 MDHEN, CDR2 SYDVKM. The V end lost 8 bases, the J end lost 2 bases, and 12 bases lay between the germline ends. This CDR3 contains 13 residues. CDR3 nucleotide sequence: TGTGCCAGCCTCAGACAAAACAACTATGGCTACACCTTC. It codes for CASLRQNNYGYTF.

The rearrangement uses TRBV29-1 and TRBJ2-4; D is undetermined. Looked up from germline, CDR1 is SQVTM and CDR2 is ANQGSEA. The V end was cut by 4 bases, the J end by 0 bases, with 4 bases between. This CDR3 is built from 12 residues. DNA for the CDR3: TGCAGCGTTGGGACAGCCAAAAACATTCAGTACTTC. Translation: CSVGTAKNIQYF.

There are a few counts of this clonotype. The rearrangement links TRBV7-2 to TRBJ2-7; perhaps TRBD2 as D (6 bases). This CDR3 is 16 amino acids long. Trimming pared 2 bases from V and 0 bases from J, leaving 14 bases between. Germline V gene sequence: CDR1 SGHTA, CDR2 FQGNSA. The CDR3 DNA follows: TGTGCCAGCAGCTTAAGGCACGGGGGACTCTCCTACGAGCAGTACTTC. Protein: CASSLRHGGLSYEQYF.

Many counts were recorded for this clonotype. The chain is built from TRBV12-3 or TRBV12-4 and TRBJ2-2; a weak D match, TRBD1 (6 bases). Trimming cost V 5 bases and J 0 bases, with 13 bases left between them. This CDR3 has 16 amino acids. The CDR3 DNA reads TGTGCCAGCAGTGCCTCAGGGGCGCCGAACACCGGGGAGCTGTTTTTT. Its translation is CASSASGAPNTGELFF.

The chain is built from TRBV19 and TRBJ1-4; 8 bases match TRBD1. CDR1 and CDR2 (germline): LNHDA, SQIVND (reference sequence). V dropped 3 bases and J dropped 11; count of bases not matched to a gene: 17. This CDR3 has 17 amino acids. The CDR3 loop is CASSIGQGLSREMKLFF. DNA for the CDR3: TGTGCCAGTAGTATCGGACAGGGATTATCTAGGGAAATGAAACTGTTTTTT.

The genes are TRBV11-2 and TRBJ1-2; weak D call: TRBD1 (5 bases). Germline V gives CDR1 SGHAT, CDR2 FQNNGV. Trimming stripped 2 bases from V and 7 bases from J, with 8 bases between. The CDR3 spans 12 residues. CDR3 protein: CASSLKGFGYTF. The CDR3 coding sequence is TGTGCCAGCAGCTTAAAGGGGTTTGGCTACACCTTC.

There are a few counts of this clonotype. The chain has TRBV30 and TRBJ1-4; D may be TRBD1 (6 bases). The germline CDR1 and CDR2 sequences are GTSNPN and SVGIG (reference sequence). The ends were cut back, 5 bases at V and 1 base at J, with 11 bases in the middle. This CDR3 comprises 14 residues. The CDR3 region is CAWGLQGTNEKLFF. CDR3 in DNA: TGTGCCTGGGGCCTACAGGGAACTAATGAAAAACTGTTTTTT.

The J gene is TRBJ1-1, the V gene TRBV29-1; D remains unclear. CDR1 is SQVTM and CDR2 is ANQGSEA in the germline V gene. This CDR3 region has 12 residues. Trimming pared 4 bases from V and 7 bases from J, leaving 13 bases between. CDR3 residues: CSVAGPGGEAFF. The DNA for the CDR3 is TGCAGCGTTGCAGGTCCCGGTGGTGAAGCTTTCTTT. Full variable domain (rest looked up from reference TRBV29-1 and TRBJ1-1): SAVISQKPSRDICQRGTSLTIQCQVDSQVTMMFWYRQQPGQSLTLIATANQGSEATYESGFVIDKFPISRPNLTFSTLTVSNMSPEDSSIYLCSVAGPGGEAFFGQGTRLTVV.

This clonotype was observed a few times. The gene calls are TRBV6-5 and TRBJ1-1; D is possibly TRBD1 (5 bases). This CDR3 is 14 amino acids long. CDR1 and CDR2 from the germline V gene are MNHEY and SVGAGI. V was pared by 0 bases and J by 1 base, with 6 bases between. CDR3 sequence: CASSYSTANTEAFF. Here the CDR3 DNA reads TGTGCCAGCAGTTACTCGACAGCGAACACTGAAGCTTTCTTT.